Following are 7 T cell receptor beta chains from one sample sequenced in a study of monozygotic twins with inflammatory bowel disease. TCRdb reprocessed the 5' RACE reads, with one entry per CDR3 protein and no DNA. The sample includes approximately 150,000 distinct CDR3 sequences. The sequencing sample was made of blood. These receptors were collected from a human donor with ulcerative colitis or Crohn's disease, or a healthy co-twin of an affected twin (not recorded which).

V usage is TRBV11-2 and J usage is TRBJ2-5; the D call of TRBD2 rests on TCRdb alone, since no DNA is present to check it. Germline V CDR1 and CDR2: SGHAT, FQNNGV. The CDR3 totals 19 residues. The CDR3 reads CASSLGIAGGWGNQETQYF.

This chain uses TRBV4-2 with TRBJ2-3; TCRdb selects TRBD2, and the lack of DNA leaves this call unchecked. Germline CDR1 is LGHNA and CDR2 is YNFKEQ. CDR3 size: 16 residues. CDR3 protein: CASSQDAASSTDTQYF.

This chain links TRBV7-9 with TRBJ2-5. The CDR3 is 11 residues long. Per the germline V gene, CDR1 is SEHNR and CDR2 is FQNEAQ (reference sequence). The CDR3 spells CASSPLVTQYF. The full variable domain, its missing parts supplied by reference TRBV7-9 and TRBJ2-5, is DTGVSQNPRHKITKRGQNVTFRCDPISEHNRLYWYRQTLGQGPEFLTYFQNEAQLEKSRLLSDRFSAERPKGSFSTLEIQRTEQGDSAMYLCASSPLVTQYFGPGTRLLVL.

The rearrangement joins TRBV3-1 to TRBJ1-1; as DNA is missing, the TRBD1 call by TCRdb cannot be tested. CDR1 and CDR2 from the germline V gene are LGHDT and YNNKEL (reference sequence). The CDR3 is 13 amino acids. CDR3 protein: CASSHADREGAFF. Full variable domain (outside the CDR3, taken from reference TRBV3-1 and TRBJ1-1): DTAVSQTPKYLVTQMGNDKSIKCEQNLGHDTMYWYKQDSKKFLKIMFSYNNKELIINETVPNRFSPKSPDKAHLNLHINSLELGDSAVYFCASSHADREGAFFGQGTRLTVV.

The V gene is TRBV19, the J gene TRBJ2-1. The V gene's germline CDR1 is LNHDA and CDR2 SQIVND (reference sequence). The CDR3 has 12 residues. The CDR3 here is CASSVGYNEQFF.

The CDR3: CASSQAPTGASGANVLTF. The genes are TRBV4-3 and TRBJ2-6; TCRdb's D call, TRBD1, is unchecked because there is no DNA. This CDR3 comprises 18 residues. Germline CDR1 reads LGHNA; CDR2 reads YSLEER.

The V and J genes are TRBV6-1 and TRBJ1-2; the D call from TCRdb, TRBD1, cannot be confirmed without DNA. Germline values: CDR1 MNHNS, CDR2 SASEGT. The CDR3 has 14 residues. CDR3 amino acids: CASSLQRARYGYTF.